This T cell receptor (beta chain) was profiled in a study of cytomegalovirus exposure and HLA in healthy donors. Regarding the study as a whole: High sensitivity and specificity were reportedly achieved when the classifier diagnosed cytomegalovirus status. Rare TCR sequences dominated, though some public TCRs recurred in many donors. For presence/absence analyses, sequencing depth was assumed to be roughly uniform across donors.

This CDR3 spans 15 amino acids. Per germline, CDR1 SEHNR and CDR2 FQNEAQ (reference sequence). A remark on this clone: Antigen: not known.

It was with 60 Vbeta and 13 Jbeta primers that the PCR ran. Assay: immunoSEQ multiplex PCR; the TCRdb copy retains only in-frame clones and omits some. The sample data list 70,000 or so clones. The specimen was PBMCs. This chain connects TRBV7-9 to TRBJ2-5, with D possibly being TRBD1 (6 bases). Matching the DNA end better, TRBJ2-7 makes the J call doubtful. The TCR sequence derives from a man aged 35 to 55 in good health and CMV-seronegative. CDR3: CASTMGPGVSYEQYF. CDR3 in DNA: TGTGCCAGCACCATGGGGCCAGGGGTCTCCTACGAGCAGTACTTC.